This T cell receptor (beta chain) comes out of a study of human T cells and chemical hapten exposure. Documented time point: patch test 2, 6 weeks after DPC sensitization. Noted treatment: therapeutic diphenylcyclopropenone sensitization with weekly scalp DPC. This clonotype turned up a few times. TCRdb independently ran MiXCR on the RACE reads; one entry per CDR3 protein. This table holds about 96,000 distinct CDR3 sequences, approximately 8.6% found once. The CDR3 has 14 residues. Germline values: CDR1 MDHEN, CDR2 SYDVKM. Deletions cut 5 bases from V and 6 bases from J, with 13 bases between. The starting material was whole blood, obtained in connection with sensitization to the hapten diphenylcyclopropenone (DPC). The rearrangement uses TRBV28 and TRBJ2-2; D is undetermined. This clonotype was sampled from a middle-aged woman with alopecia areata. Some clones in this sample may be carry-over from other donors' samples. CDR3 residues: CASSPYNGAGELFF. DNA of the CDR3: TGTGCCAGCAGTCCTTATAATGGGGCCGGGGAGCTGTTTTTT.